A selection of T cell receptor beta chains follows, all from one sample in a study of vaccination and CD4 T cells after COVID-19. MiXCR, run by TCRdb on the PCR reads, gives a single entry per CDR3 protein. This table holds some 6,000 distinct CDR3 sequences, less than 35% found once. Their antigens are not known. Sequencing was done on a sample of CD4+ T cells from blood, cultured in vitro. Receptors originate from a human donor in good health. The CDR3 runs from the conserved cysteine through the conserved F or W. The D gene is left open where the match is weak. The listing skips clone size in some rows; elsewhere it reads once, few, many or a size class.

size	D	V	J	CDR3	DNA
few	.	TRBV7-9	TRBJ2-7	CASSLEVYEQYF	TGTGCCAGCAGCTTAGAGGTCTACGAGCAGTACTTC
.	TRBD1	TRBV11-1	TRBJ1-1	CASAGQGLWEGTEAFF	TGTGCCAGCGCAGGACAGGGGTTATGGGAAGGCACTGAAGCTTTCTTT
.	.	TRBV5-5	TRBJ1-2	CASSLDQGYGYTF	TGTGCCAGCAGCTTGGATCAGGGGTATGGCTACACCTTC
once	.	TRBV20-1	TRBJ1-6	CSARGGGDSSSLHF	TGCAGTGCTAGAGGGGGGGGGGATAGTTCATCCCTCCACTTT
few	TRBD1	TRBV6-1	TRBJ1-5	CASIRDSSNQPQHF	TGTGCCAGCATCCGGGACAGTAGCAATCAGCCCCAGCATTTT
few	.	TRBV27	TRBJ1-1	CASSSSPGAAETEAFF	TGTGCCAGCAGTTCTTCCCCAGGGGCTGCGGAGACTGAAGCTTTCTTT
.	.	TRBV7-2	TRBJ2-5	CASSLAQQETQYF	TGTGCCAGCAGCTTAGCACAGCAGGAGACCCAGTACTTC
.	.	TRBV25-1	TRBJ1-1	CASSGAGVMNTEAFF	TGTGCCAGCAGTGGAGCAGGAGTCATGAACACTGAAGCTTTCTTT
.	.	TRBV27	TRBJ1-1	CASSFLWASPNTEAFF	TGTGCCAGCAGTTTTCTATGGGCTTCGCCGAACACTGAAGCTTTCTTT
.	.	TRBV19	TRBJ2-5	CASSEGWNVLQETQYF	TGTGCCAGTAGTGAGGGGTGGAATGTGCTCCAAGAGACCCAGTACTTC
.	.	TRBV11-2	TRBJ2-1	CASSLEGASSYNEQFF	TGTGCCAGCAGCTTAGAAGGGGCAAGCTCCTACAATGAGCAGTTCTTC
medium-sized	.	TRBV7-6	TRBJ2-7	CASSLGGIGSYEQYF	TGTGCCAGCAGCTTAGGGGGCATAGGGAGCTACGAGCAGTACTTC
.	TRBD1	TRBV6-1	TRBJ2-7	CASSLTGTGSYEQYF	TGTGCCAGCAGCTTAACCGGGACAGGCTCCTACGAGCAGTACTTC
few	TRBD1	TRBV9	TRBJ2-7	CASSAGTGTYEQYF	TGTGCCAGCAGCGCCGGGACAGGGACCTACGAGCAGTACTTC
.	TRBD2	TRBV6-1	TRBJ2-7	CASSEAGTISYEQYF	TGTGCCAGCAGTGAAGCCGGGACTATCTCCTACGAGCAGTACTTC
medium-sized	.	TRBV20-1	TRBJ1-2	CSARSQGLLGYTF	TGCAGTGCCCGATCCCAGGGATTGTTAGGCTACACCTTC
few	TRBD1	TRBV20-1	TRBJ1-1	CSALRQGRSEAFF	TGCAGTGCTTTACGACAGGGGCGGAGTGAAGCTTTCTTT
medium-sized	.	TRBV24-1	TRBJ1-5	CATSDARGDQPQHF	TGTGCCACCAGTGATGCGAGGGGGGATCAGCCCCAGCATTTT
few	.	TRBV6-5	TRBJ1-1	CASSYWENTEAFF	TGTGCCAGCAGTTACTGGGAGAACACTGAAGCTTTCTTT
.	.	TRBV19	TRBJ1-2	CTSSEQATGYTF	TGTACCAGTAGTGAACAGGCCACGGGCTACACCTTC
.	.	TRBV4-1	TRBJ1-1	CASSQDGSAEAFF	TGCGCCAGCAGCCAAGATGGGAGTGCTGAAGCTTTCTTT
few	TRBD1	TRBV6-5	TRBJ1-5	CASSYGTGQNQPQHF	TGTGCCAGCAGTTACGGGACAGGCCAGAATCAGCCCCAGCATTTT
.	TRBD2	TRBV6-4	TRBJ2-3	CASSDSAGGPTDTQYF	TGTGCCAGCAGTGACTCAGCGGGGGGGCCGACAGATACGCAGTATTTT
few	.	TRBV6-1	TRBJ1-2	CASSAGTPSRGYTF	TGTGCCAGCAGCGCCGGGACACCATCCCGAGGCTACACCTTC
.	TRBD1	TRBV19	TRBJ2-7	CASTPGQGIYERYF	TGTGCCAGTACCCCGGGACAGGGTATCTACGAGCGGTACTTC
.	.	TRBV2	TRBJ1-5	CVSSESPYQPQHF	TGTGTCAGCAGTGAGTCCCCTTATCAGCCCCAGCATTTT
few	.	TRBV20-1	TRBJ1-1	CSAMRETEAFF	TGCAGTGCTATGAGGGAAACTGAAGCTTTCTTT
few	TRBD1	TRBV6-5	TRBJ2-5	CASSYPPTGSYRTQYF	TGTGCCAGCAGTTACCCCCCGACAGGGAGTTATCGGACCCAGTACTTC
.	.	TRBV12-3/TRBV12-4	TRBJ1-1	CASSPLGATEAFF	TGTGCCAGCAGCCCCCTTGGGGCCACTGAAGCTTTCTTT
.	TRBD2	TRBV9	TRBJ2-7	CASSPGLVTEQYF	TGTGCCAGCAGCCCGGGACTAGTAACGGAGCAGTACTTC
.	.	TRBV6-1	TRBJ2-7	CASSDYWIDPQDEQYF	TGTGCCAGCAGCGATTATTGGATCGACCCCCAGGACGAGCAGTACTTC
medium-sized	.	TRBV20-1	TRBJ1-2	CSARWGDSYTF	TGCAGTGCTAGGTGGGGGGACAGCTACACCTTC
few	.	TRBV7-3	TRBJ1-1	CASSPGTLNTEAFF	TGTGCCAGCAGCCCCGGGACATTGAACACTGAAGCTTTCTTT
.	TRBD1	TRBV29-1	TRBJ1-5	CSAVSGTGNQPQHF	TGCAGCGCTGTATCCGGGACAGGAAATCAGCCCCAGCATTTT
.	.	TRBV5-1	TRBJ2-3	CASSLGPLGTDTQYF	TGCGCCAGCAGCTTGGGTCCTTTGGGCACAGATACGCAGTATTTT
few	TRBD1	TRBV5-1	TRBJ1-2	CASSLAGTGAGGYTF	TGCGCCAGCAGCTTGGCCGGGACAGGCGCAGGTGGCTACACCTTC
few	.	TRBV29-1	TRBJ1-1	CSVNEAFF	TGCAGCGTTAATGAAGCTTTCTTT
medium-sized	TRBD1	TRBV6-2/TRBV6-3	TRBJ1-2	CASSYSNRGHGYTF	TGTGCCAGCAGTTACTCGAACAGGGGGCATGGCTACACCTTC
.	.	TRBV6-2/TRBV6-3	TRBJ2-5	CASTRTQETQYF	TGTGCCAGCACCCGGACACAAGAGACCCAGTACTTC
medium-sized	.	TRBV6-1	TRBJ2-5	CASSPGTGMETQYF	TGTGCCAGCAGTCCCGGGACCGGCATGGAGACCCAGTACTTC
medium-sized	.	TRBV7-2	TRBJ2-1	CASSLRYNEQFF	TGTGCCAGCAGCTTACGGTACAATGAGCAGTTCTTC
medium-sized	TRBD1	TRBV27	TRBJ1-2	CASSLQGADGYTF	TGTGCCAGCAGTTTGCAGGGGGCCGATGGCTACACCTTC